There are a few counts of the clone carrying this T cell receptor (beta chain). The antigen is not known. A universal primer site and UMIs were added as TCR cDNA was made by 5'RACE template switching. TCRdb re-derived calls from the 5' RACE reads in MiXCR, one entry per CDR3 protein. In the table there are roughly 310,000 distinct CDR3 sequences, about 8.7% of which are singletons. This specimen belongs to a study of T cells after yellow fever vaccination. Study background: SMART-Seq v4 Ultra Low Input handled preparation of low-cell-number fractions. Findings and caveats of the study: The secondary response showed a weaker magnitude and a faster peak, day 5 versus 15. Reappearance after the booster was observed for most primary-vaccination clones (around 96% CD4, roughly 90% CD8).

The CDR3 is made up of 13 amino acids. Per the germline V gene, CDR1 is MDHEN and CDR2 is SYDVKM. The V gene lost 3 bases and the J gene lost 4 bases, with 9 bases spanning the gap. The sequences come from PBMCs, collected on the day of the first yellow fever vaccination. The source is a man in his late teens or twenties who received the YFV17D yellow fever vaccine. V is TRBV28 and J is TRBJ2-5; TRBD1 or TRBD2 may be the D gene (5 bases each). The CDR3 region is CASSFAGRETQYF. The CDR3 bases are TGTGCCAGCAGTTTCGCAGGGAGAGAGACCCAGTACTTC.